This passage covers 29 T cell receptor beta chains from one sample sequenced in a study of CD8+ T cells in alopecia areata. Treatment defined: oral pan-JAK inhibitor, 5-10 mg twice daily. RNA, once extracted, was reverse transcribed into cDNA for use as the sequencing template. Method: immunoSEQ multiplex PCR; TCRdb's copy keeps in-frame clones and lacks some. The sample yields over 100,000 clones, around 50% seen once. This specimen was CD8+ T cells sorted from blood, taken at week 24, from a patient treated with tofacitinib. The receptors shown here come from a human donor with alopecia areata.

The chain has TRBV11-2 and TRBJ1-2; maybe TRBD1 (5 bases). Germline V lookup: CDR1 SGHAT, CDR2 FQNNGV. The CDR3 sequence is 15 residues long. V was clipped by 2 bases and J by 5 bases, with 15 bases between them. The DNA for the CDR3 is TGTGCCAGCAGCTTACTTGTCCAGGGTAGTTATGGCTACACCTTC. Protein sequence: CASSLLVQGSYGYTF.

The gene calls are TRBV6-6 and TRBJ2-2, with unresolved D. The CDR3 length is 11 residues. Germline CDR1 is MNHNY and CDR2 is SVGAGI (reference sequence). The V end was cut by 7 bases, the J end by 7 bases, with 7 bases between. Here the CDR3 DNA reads TGTGCCAGCACCGTCGGCGGGGAGCTGTTTTTT. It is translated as CASTVGGELFF.

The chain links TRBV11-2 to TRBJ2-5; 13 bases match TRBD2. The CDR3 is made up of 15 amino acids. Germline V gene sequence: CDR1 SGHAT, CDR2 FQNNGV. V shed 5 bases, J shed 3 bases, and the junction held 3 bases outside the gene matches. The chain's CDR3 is CASSPGLAGEETQYF. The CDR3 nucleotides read TGTGCCAGCAGCCCCGGACTAGCGGGGGAAGAGACCCAGTACTTC.

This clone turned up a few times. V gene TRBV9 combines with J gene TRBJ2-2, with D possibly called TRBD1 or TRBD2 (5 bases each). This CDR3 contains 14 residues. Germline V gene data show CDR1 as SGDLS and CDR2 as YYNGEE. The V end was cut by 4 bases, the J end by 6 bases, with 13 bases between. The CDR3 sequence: CASSSGPPAGELFF. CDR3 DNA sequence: TGTGCCAGCAGCTCGGGACCGCCCGCCGGGGAGCTGTTTTTT.

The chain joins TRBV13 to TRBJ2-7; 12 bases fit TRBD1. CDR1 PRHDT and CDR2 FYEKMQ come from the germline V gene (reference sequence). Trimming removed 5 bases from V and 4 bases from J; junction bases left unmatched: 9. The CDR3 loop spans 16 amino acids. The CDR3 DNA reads TGTGCCAGCAGCAACTCCGGGACAGGGGGCTTTTACGAGCAGTACTTC. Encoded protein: CASSNSGTGGFYEQYF.

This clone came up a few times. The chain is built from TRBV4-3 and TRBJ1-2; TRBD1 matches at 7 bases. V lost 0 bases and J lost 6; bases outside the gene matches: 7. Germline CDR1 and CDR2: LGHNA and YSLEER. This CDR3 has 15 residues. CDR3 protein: CASSQDQEGAHGYTF. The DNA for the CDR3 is TGCGCCAGCAGCCAAGATCAAGAGGGGGCGCATGGCTACACCTTC.

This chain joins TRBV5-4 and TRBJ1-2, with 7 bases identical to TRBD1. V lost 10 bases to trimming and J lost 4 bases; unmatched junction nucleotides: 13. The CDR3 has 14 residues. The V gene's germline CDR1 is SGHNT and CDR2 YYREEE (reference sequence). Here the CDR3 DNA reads TGTGCCGGAACAAATACAGGGGCCCCCTATGGCTACACCTTC. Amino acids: CAGTNTGAPYGYTF. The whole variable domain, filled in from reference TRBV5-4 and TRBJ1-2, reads ETGVTQSPTHLIKTRGQQVTLRCSSQSGHNTVSWYQQALGQGPQFIFQYYREEENGRGNFPPRFSGLQFPNYSSELNVNALELDDSALYLCAGTNTGAPYGYTFGSGTRLTVV.

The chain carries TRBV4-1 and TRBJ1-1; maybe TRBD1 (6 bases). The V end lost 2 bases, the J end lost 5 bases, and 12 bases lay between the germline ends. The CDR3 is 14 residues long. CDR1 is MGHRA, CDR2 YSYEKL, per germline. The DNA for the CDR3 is TGCGCCAGCAGCCAACGAGGGGGAGGGACTGAAGCTTTCTTT. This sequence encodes CASSQRGGGTEAFF.

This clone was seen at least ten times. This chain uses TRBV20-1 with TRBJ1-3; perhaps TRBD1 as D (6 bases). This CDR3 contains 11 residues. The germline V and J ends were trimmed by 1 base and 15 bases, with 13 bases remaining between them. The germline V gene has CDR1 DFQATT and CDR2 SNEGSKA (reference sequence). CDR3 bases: TGCAGTGCTAGAGTGGGGGGGCACCGATATTTT. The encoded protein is CSARVGGHRYF.

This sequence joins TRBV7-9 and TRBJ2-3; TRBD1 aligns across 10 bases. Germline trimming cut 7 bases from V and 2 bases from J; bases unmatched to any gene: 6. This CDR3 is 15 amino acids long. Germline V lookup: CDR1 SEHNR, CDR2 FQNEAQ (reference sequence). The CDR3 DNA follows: TGTGCCAGCAACAAGGGACAGGGGACCACAGATACGCAGTATTTT. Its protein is CASNKGQGTTDTQYF.

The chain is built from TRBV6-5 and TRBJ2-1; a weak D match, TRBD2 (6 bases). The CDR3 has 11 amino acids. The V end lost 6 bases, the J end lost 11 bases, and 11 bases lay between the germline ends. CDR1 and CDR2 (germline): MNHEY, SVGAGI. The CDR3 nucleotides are TGTGCCAGCAGCTCCGGGACTCAGCAGTTCTTC. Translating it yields CASSSGTQQFF.

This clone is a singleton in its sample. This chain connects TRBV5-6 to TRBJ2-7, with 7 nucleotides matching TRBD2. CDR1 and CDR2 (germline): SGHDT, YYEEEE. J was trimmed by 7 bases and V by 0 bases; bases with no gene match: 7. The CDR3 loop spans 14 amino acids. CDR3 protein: CASSLGGGGWEQYF. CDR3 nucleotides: TGTGCCAGCAGCTTGGGTGGCGGGGGATGGGAGCAGTACTTC.

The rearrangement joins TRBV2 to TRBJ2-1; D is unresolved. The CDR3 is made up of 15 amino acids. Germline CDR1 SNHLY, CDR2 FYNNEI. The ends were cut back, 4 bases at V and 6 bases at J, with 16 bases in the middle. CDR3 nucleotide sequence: TGTGCCAGCAGTGGTTTATCCCCCATAGTCAATGAGCAGTTCTTC. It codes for CASSGLSPIVNEQFF.

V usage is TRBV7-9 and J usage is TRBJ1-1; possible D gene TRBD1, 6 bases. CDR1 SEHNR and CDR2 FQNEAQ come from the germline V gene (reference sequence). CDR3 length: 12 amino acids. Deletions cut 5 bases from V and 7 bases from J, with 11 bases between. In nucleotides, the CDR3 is TGTGCCAGCAGCGTCCAGGGGTATGAAGCTTTCTTT. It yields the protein CASSVQGYEAFF.

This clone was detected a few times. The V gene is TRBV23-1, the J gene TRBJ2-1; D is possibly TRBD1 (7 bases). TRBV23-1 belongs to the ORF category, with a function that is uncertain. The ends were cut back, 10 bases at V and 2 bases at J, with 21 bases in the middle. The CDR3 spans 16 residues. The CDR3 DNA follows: TGCGCCACCATGGGCCCGACAGGGAGGCCCTACAATGAGCAGTTCTTC. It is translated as CATMGPTGRPYNEQFF.

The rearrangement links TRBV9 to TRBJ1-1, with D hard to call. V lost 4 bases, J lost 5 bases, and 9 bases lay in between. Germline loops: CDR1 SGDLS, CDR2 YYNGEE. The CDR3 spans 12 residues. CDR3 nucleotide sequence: TGTGCCAGCAGCCCGGGTCTGACTGAAGCTTTCTTT. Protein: CASSPGLTEAFF.

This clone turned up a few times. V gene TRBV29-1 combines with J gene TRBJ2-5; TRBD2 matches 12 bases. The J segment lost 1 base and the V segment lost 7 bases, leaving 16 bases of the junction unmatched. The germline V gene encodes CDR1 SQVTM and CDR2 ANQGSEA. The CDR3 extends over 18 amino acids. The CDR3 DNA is TGCAGCGCCCAGGGGGCGCTAGCGGGGGGGTTGAGCCAAGAGACCCAGTACTTC. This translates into CSAQGALAGGLSQETQYF.

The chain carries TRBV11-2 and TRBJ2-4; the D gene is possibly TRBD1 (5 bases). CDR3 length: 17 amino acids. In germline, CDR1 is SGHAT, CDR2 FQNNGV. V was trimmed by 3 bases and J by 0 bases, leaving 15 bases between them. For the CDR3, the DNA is TGTGCCAGCAGCTTTGAGAGCAGGGTGTTAGCCAAAAACATTCAGTACTTC. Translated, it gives CASSFESRVLAKNIQYF.

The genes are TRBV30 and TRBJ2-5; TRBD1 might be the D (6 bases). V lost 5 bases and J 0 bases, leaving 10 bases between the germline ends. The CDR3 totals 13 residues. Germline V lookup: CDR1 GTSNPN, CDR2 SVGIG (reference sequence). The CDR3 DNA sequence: TGTGCCTGGGAGAGGGGGAACCAAGAGACCCAGTACTTC. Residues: CAWERGNQETQYF.

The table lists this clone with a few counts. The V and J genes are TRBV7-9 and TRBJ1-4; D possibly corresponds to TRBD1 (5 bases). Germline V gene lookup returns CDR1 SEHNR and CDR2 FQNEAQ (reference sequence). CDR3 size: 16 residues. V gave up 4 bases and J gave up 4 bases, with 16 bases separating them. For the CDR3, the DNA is TGTGCCAGCAGCTCGAACCGGGACCGCCGTAATGAAAAACTGTTTTTT. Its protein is CASSSNRDRRNEKLFF. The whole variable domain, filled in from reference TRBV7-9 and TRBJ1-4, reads DTGVSQNPRHKITKRGQNVTFRCDPISEHNRLYWYRQTLGQGPEFLTYFQNEAQLEKSRLLSDRFSAERPKGSFSTLEIQRTEQGDSAMYLCASSSNRDRRNEKLFFGSGTQLSVL.

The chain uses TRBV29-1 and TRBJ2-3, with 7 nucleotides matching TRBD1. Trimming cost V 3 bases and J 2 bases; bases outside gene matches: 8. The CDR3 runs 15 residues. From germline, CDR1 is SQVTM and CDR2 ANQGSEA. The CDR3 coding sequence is TGCAGCGTTGATATTCCAGAGGGGGCCACAGATACGCAGTATTTT. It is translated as CSVDIPEGATDTQYF.

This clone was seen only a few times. CDR3 region: CSVGGLAGVNTGELFF. CDR3 DNA sequence: TGCAGCGTCGGAGGGCTAGCGGGGGTCAACACCGGGGAGCTGTTTTTT. The chain carries TRBV29-1 and TRBJ2-2, with 10 bases fitting TRBD2. J lost 2 bases, V lost 6 bases, and 9 bases had no gene match. The CDR3 totals 16 residues. In germline, CDR1 is SQVTM, CDR2 ANQGSEA.

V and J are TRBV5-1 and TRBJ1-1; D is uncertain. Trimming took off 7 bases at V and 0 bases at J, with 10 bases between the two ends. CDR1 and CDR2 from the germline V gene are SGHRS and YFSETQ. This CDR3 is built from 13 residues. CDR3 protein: CASCAVMNTEAFF. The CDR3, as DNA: TGCGCCAGCTGTGCAGTAATGAACACTGAAGCTTTCTTT.

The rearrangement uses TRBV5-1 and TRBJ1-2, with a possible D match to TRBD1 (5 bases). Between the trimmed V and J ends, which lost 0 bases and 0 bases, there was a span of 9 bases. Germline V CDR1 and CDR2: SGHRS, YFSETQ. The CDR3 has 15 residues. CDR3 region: CASSLGGKPNYGYTF. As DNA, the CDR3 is TGCGCCAGCAGCTTGGGGGGCAAGCCTAACTATGGCTACACCTTC.

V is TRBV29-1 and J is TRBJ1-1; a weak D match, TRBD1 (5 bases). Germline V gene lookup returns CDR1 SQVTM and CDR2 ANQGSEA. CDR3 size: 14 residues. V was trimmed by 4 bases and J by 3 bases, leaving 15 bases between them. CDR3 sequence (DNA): TGCAGCGTTGCTCTACGCAGGGAGTACACTGAAGCTTTCTTT. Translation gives CSVALRREYTEAFF.

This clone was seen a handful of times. CDR3 DNA: TGTGCGACTGAGCGGACGAACACCGGGGAGCTGTTTTTT. Protein sequence: CATERTNTGELFF. This chain links TRBV30 with TRBJ2-2; tentative D call: TRBD2 (5 bases). CDR3 length equals 13 residues. Germline assignment: CDR1 GTSNPN and CDR2 SVGIG (reference sequence). Combining the CDR3 with reference TRBV30 and TRBJ2-2 gives the whole variable domain SQTIHQWPATLVQPVGSPLSLECTVEGTSNPNLYWYRQAAGRGLQLLFYSVGIGQISSEVPQNLSASRPQDRQFILSSKKLLLSDSGFYLCATERTNTGELFFGEGSRLTVL.

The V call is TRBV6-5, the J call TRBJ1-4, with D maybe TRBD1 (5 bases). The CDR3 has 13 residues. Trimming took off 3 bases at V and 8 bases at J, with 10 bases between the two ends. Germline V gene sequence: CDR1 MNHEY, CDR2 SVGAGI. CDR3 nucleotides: TGTGCCAGCAGTTATCAGGGATGGGAAAAACTGTTTTTT. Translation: CASSYQGWEKLFF.

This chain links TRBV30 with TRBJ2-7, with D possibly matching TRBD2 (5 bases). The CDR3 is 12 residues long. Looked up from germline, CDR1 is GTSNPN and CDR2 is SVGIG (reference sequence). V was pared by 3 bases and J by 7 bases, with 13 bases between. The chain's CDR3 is CAWRTERGEQYF. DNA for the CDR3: TGTGCCTGGAGGACCGAACGGGGTGAGCAGTACTTC.

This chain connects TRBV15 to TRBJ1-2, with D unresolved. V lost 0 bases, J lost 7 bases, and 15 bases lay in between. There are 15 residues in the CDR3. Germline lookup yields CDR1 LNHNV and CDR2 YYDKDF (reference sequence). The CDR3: CATSREVQGGSGYTF. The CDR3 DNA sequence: TGTGCCACCAGCAGAGAGGTGCAAGGAGGATCTGGCTACACCTTC.